This record looks at one T cell receptor beta chain sequence and its context. It lacks a known antigen. Base-call qualities are not available, and no considerably larger clone is one nucleotide away. The data stem from a study of T-cell memory formation after mild COVID-19 (dated by TCRdb to about 2021). Background on the whole study: TCR sequence clusters from the two donors were largely donor specific. T-cell clones expanding and contracting after mild COVID-19 in a couple of donors were tracked by longitudinal TCRalpha and TCRbeta repertoire sequencing. The cohort was made up of two young adult volunteers, one female and one male, who were previously healthy.

General findings and caveats noted by the study authors: The second-wave clones that peaked on day 37 were not confirmed to be SARS-CoV-2 specific. Clones contracting from day 15 to 85 had balanced CD4/CD8 phenotypes, while a second wave expanding from day 15 to 37 was biased towards CD4+. Some responding clones were detected in pre-infection memory, which suggested that pre-existing cross-reactive memory T cells had joined the SARS-CoV-2 response. The study included only a couple of mild cases, and larger cohorts that include severe cases with pre-infection samples were judged to be necessary. Contracting CD4+ clones were located mainly in the CM and EM memory subsets, whereas CD8+ clones were found to be enriched in EMRA.

Sequenced on an Illumina NovaSeq 6000. TCRalpha and TCRbeta cDNA libraries were constructed by 5'RACE with constant-segment primers, with sample barcodes and unique molecular identifiers being introduced. RNA was extracted from every sample with Trizol reagent. Amplification of the libraries took two PCR steps, and the second step added a second sample barcode plus Illumina TruSeq adapters. The libraries were sequenced on an Illumina NovaSeq using 2 x 150 bp paired-end reads. Per the authors' processing: Reads were demultiplexed and collapsed into UMI-guided consensus sequences with migec v1.2.7. Using mixcr v2.1.11, UMI consensuses were aligned to TRA and TRB V and J templates and then assembled into clonotypes. Clonotypes were classified as expanded or contracted when called significant by both edgeR and NoisET, with noise models trained on biological replicates. edgeR calls used a false discovery rate-adjusted p below 0.01 and a log2 fold-change threshold of 1. As an exploratory analysis of dynamics, max-normalized trajectories of the 1000 most abundant clonotypes were examined by PCA with hierarchical clustering. Each responding clone was given a CD4 or CD8 phenotype based on the CD4+ and CD8+ repertoires, which had been sequenced separately. TCRdb reanalyzed the raw reads on its own, using fastp at Q25 for trimming and MiXCR for clone calling, and kept in-frame beta chains. Each entry is one CDR3 protein sequence, shown with its most common DNA and genes. Here the V and J calls rest on TCRdb's processing, not on the authors' analysis. Here the sample has about 600,000 distinct CDR3 sequences; about a fifth occur a single time. Clones ranked in the top ten supply approximately 8.4% of the sample.

Ficoll-Paque density gradient centrifugation was used to isolate PBMCs. The CDR3 runs 16 amino acids, cysteine and phenylalanine included. Just the 48-base CDR3 DNA is kept, in frame starting at base 1. V drops 5 bases and J drops 0 bases, leaving 16 bases in between. The germline V gene provides CDR1 SGHDT and CDR2 YYEEEE. The sequenced sample was PBMCs or a T cell subset sorted from them (not recorded which). The source is an adult woman who had mild COVID-19 (a few samples of this study predate the infection). The sample titles of this study are shuffled in the database, so cell type and time point are left out; the donor was told from shared clones. The receptor chain draws on TRBV5-6 and TRBJ2-3; no D segment can be confidently identified. The DNA sequence is given as TGTGCCAGCAGGGTTGGGATGGCGGAGAGCACAGATACGCAGTATTTT. This gives the protein CASRVGMAESTDTQYF.